Listed below are T cell receptor beta chains from one sample, sequenced in a study of blood T cell repertoires in COVID-19. The protocol was immunoSEQ multiplex PCR, while the TCRdb copy is restricted to in-frame clones and leaves out a portion. The data contain some 130,000 clones, around 86% of them singletons. Sequencing was performed on PBMCs or T cells enriched from blood (not recorded which). Receptors originate from a man aged 50-59 years who had recovered from COVID-19. The CDR3 runs from the conserved cysteine through the conserved F or W. The D gene is left open where the match is weak. Clone size is stated in some rows and not others, as once, few, many or a class when expanded.

clone_size | j_call | v_call | d_call | cdr3_aa | cdr3_nt
. | TRBJ1-1 | TRBV27 | . | CASSLNSMNTEAFF | TGTGCCAGCAGTTTAAACTCTATGAACACTGAAGCTTTCTTT
. | TRBJ1-1 | TRBV2 | . | CASRGPGGYTEAFF | TGTGCCAGCAGGGGCCCGGGGGGCTACACTGAAGCTTTCTTT
. | TRBJ1-5 | TRBV4-3 | . | CASSLGAYQPQHF | TGCGCCAGCAGCCTTGGGGCTTATCAGCCCCAGCATTTT
. | TRBJ1-6 | TRBV6-5 | . | CASREPGDSPLHF | TGTGCCAGCAGGGAGCCCGGGGATTCACCCCTCCACTTT
. | TRBJ2-1 | TRBV9 | TRBD2 | CASSPRDGGLAGLYNEQFF | TGTGCCAGCAGCCCCCGGGACGGTGGACTAGCGGGACTCTACAATGAGCAGTTCTTC
few | TRBJ1-5 | TRBV28 | TRBD1 | CASRPPGTGGENQPQHF | TGTGCCAGCAGGCCTCCCGGGACAGGGGGCGAGAATCAGCCCCAGCATTTT
. | TRBJ2-2 | TRBV9 | TRBD1 | CASSVTGTARTGELFF | TGTGCCAGCAGCGTGACAGGGACAGCTAGAACCGGGGAGCTGTTTTTT
. | TRBJ2-3 | TRBV5-4 | TRBD2 | CASSISGGTDTQYF | TGTGCCAGCAGCATTAGCGGGGGCACAGATACGCAGTATTTT
few | TRBJ1-3 | TRBV4-3 | TRBD1 | CASSQEQGNIGNTIYF | TGCGCCAGCAGCCAAGAACAGGGGAATATTGGAAACACCATATATTTT
. | TRBJ2-3 | TRBV18 | TRBD1 | CASSPRQGTSTDTQYF | TGTGCCAGCTCACCAAGACAGGGTACTAGCACAGATACGCAGTATTTT
. | TRBJ1-2 | TRBV20-1 | . | CSASDGREGYTF | TGCAGTGCTAGTGACGGGCGGGAAGGCTACACCTTC
. | TRBJ1-1 | TRBV29-1 | . | CSVEQGRDTEAFF | TGCAGCGTTGAGCAGGGGAGGGACACTGAAGCTTTCTTT
. | TRBJ1-1 | TRBV29-1 | . | CSVEFGGIRGNTEAFF | TGCAGCGTTGAGTTTGGAGGGATTCGAGGGAACACTGAAGCTTTCTTT
. | TRBJ2-2 | TRBV9 | . | CASSVGTATGELFF | TGTGCCAGCAGCGTAGGGACAGCCACCGGGGAGCTGTTTTTT
. | TRBJ2-7 | TRBV2 | TRBD1 | CASRDRAYEQYF | TGTGCCAGCAGGGACAGGGCCTACGAGCAGTACTTC
. | TRBJ2-5 | TRBV2 | TRBD2 | CASRHGTSGQETQYF | TGTGCCAGCAGACACGGGACTAGCGGCCAAGAGACCCAGTACTTC
. | TRBJ2-2 | TRBV4-3 | . | CASSLSRTGELFF | TGCGCCAGCAGCCTGTCCCGCACCGGGGAGCTGTTTTTT
. | TRBJ2-2 | TRBV9 | TRBD2 | CASSHGLAGGGGGELFF | TGTGCCAGCAGCCACGGACTAGCGGGAGGTGGGGGCGGGGAGCTGTTTTTT
. | TRBJ2-3 | TRBV28 | . | CASSGPGLGPYF | TGTGCCAGCAGTGGGCCGGGACTGGGTCCCTATTTT
. | TRBJ2-7 | TRBV5-1 | . | CASSPRQPGVYEQYF | TGCGCCAGCAGCCCCCGGCAACCCGGAGTCTACGAGCAGTACTTC
once | TRBJ1-5 | TRBV23-1 | . | CATPVVSNQPQHF | TGCGCCACCCCGGTCGTTAGCAATCAGCCCCAGCATTTT
. | TRBJ1-1 | TRBV29-1 | . | CSVSGGQAILLNTEAFF | TGCAGCGTATCTGGAGGGCAGGCCATTTTGTTGAACACTGAAGCTTTCTTT
. | TRBJ2-7 | TRBV28 | . | CASSPTLLDYLSYEQYF | TGTGCCAGCAGTCCGACCCTACTGGACTACCTGTCCTACGAGCAGTACTTC
. | TRBJ2-3 | TRBV9 | TRBD2 | CASSAGTSDTQYF | TGTGCCAGCAGCGCAGGGACTAGCGATACGCAGTATTTT
. | TRBJ1-2 | TRBV18 | TRBD1 | CASSPGTGLGYTF | TGTGCCAGCTCACCCGGGACAGGGTTAGGCTACACCTTC
once | TRBJ2-2 | TRBV7-2 | . | CASSRRASGANTGELFF | TGTGCCAGCAGCCGCCGAGCTTCGGGGGCGAACACCGGGGAGCTGTTTTTT
. | TRBJ2-7 | TRBV19 | TRBD1 | CASSIGGQGYYEQYF | TGTGCCAGTAGTATAGGAGGACAGGGTTACTACGAGCAGTACTTC
. | TRBJ2-7 | TRBV15 | TRBD2 | CATSRSGIAYEQYF | TGTGCCACCAGCAGGAGCGGGATAGCCTACGAGCAGTACTTC
. | TRBJ2-1 | TRBV7-2 | TRBD1 | CASSPRTGTAYNEQFF | TGTGCCAGCAGCCCCAGGACAGGGACGGCCTACAATGAGCAGTTCTTC
once | TRBJ2-3 | TRBV19 | TRBD2 | CASMGTSGSTDTQYF | TGTGCCAGTATGGGGACTAGCGGTAGCACAGATACGCAGTATTTT
. | TRBJ1-1 | TRBV29-1 | TRBD1 | CSVEDGQGNTEAFF | TGCAGCGTTGAAGATGGACAGGGGAACACTGAAGCTTTCTTT
. | TRBJ2-5 | TRBV24-1 | TRBD2 | CATRGTSGNQETQYF | TGTGCCACCCGAGGGACTAGCGGGAACCAAGAGACCCAGTACTTC
. | TRBJ2-1 | TRBV4-2 | TRBD2 | CASSRGTSGGPEEQFF | TGTGCCAGCAGCCGCGGGACTAGCGGGGGGCCGGAAGAGCAGTTCTTC
. | TRBJ1-6 | TRBV29-1 | . | CSVAEGQGYGPLHF | TGCAGCGTTGCAGAAGGCCAGGGGTATGGACCCCTCCACTTT
. | TRBJ1-1 | TRBV18 | TRBD1 | CASSVTGANTEAFF | TGTGCCAGCTCCGTAACAGGGGCGAACACTGAAGCTTTCTTT
once | TRBJ1-5 | TRBV7-8 | . | CASSPGTSGYSNQPQHF | TGTGCCAGCAGCCCCGGGACATCAGGTTATAGCAATCAGCCCCAGCATTTT
. | TRBJ1-1 | TRBV25-1 | . | CASSEVGPRNTEAFF | TGTGCCAGCAGTGAAGTCGGCCCTAGGAACACTGAAGCTTTCTTT
. | TRBJ2-2 | TRBV5-1 | TRBD1 | CASSLEGQGYNSGELFF | TGCGCCAGCAGCTTGGAGGGACAGGGGTATAATAGCGGGGAGCTGTTTTTT
. | TRBJ1-4 | TRBV18 | . | CASSPIPEEKLFF | TGTGCCAGCTCTCCCATTCCGGAGGAAAAACTGTTTTTT
few | TRBJ2-1 | TRBV5-6 | . | CASSLDPSSSEQFF | TGTGCCAGCAGCTTGGACCCGTCGTCCAGTGAGCAGTTCTTC
. | TRBJ2-3 | TRBV4-3 | TRBD2 | CASSQVGAGGRTDTQYF | TGCGCCAGCAGCCAAGTTGGAGCGGGGGGTCGCACAGATACGCAGTATTTT
. | TRBJ2-1 | TRBV11-3 | TRBD2 | CASSPGLAGEEQFF | TGTGCCAGCAGCCCGGGACTAGCGGGGGAGGAGCAGTTCTTC
. | TRBJ2-1 | TRBV19 | TRBD1 | CASSTGQGMGHGEQFF | TGTGCCAGTAGTACTGGACAGGGGATGGGTCATGGTGAGCAGTTCTTC
. | TRBJ1-1 | TRBV7-2 | . | CASSLAAEMEAFF | TGTGCCAGCAGCTTAGCAGCGGAGATGGAAGCTTTCTTT